This T cell receptor beta chain was captured by sequencing in a study of shared clonotypes between healthy human individuals. Study context: Three CD4 naive, three CD4 memory, two CD8 naive and one CD8 memory plate were used per donor.

With 7 bases removed from V and 6 bases from J, the gap between germline ends came to 12 bases. The CDR3 has 12 amino acids. Germline-derived CDR1 and CDR2 are MDHEN and SYDVKM. Regarding this clone: Its antigen is not identified.

Overall study results and limits: The study sampled only blood, and tissue repertoires likely differ.

Naive CD8 populations comprised CD45RO-negative cells positively selected for CCR7, excluding terminally differentiated effector memory CD45RA+ cells. Every one of the donors was a Caucasian adult that lived in Nashville, Tennessee. The assay was immunoSEQ multiplex PCR, and TCRdb's table has in-frame clones only and misses some. The table lists about 2.1 million clones, 93% of them singletons. The specimen was naive CD8+ T cells from PBMCs. This sequence joins TRBV28 and TRBJ1-1, with no clear D. The sequence was obtained from a man younger than 35 in good health. Some clones in this sample may be carry-over from other donors' samples. CDR3 sequence reads: CASTHGVSEAFF. CDR3 sequence (DNA): TGTGCCAGCACCCACGGGGTGTCTGAAGCTTTCTTT.